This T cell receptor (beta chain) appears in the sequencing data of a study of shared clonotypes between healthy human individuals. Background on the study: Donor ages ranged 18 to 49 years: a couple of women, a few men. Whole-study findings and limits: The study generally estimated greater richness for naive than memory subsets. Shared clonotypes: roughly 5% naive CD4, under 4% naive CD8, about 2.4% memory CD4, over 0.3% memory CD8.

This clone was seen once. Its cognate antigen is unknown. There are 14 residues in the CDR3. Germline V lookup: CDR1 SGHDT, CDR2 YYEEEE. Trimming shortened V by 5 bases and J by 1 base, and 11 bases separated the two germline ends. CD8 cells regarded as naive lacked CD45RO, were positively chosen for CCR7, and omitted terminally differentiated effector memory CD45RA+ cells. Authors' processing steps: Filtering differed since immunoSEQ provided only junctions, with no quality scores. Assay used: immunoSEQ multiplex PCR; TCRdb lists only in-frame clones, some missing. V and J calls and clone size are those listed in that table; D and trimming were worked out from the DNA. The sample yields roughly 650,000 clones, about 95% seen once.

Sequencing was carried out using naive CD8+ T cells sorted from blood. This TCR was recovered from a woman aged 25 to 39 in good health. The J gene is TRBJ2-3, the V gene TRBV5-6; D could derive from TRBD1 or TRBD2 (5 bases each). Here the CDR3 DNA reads TGTGCCAGCAGGAGTCAGGGAGGCACAGATACGCAGTATTTT. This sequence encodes CASRSQGGTDTQYF.